This T cell receptor (beta chain) derives from a study of blood T cell repertoires in COVID-19. Study information: Italy, Spain and the United States were the sources of the convalescent and acute COVID-19 samples.

Produced via immunoSEQ multiplex PCR; TCRdb's table is partial and in-frame only. The data show about 68,000 clones, almost 85% seen once. V was trimmed by 4 bases and J by 2 bases, leaving 8 bases between them. The germline CDR1 and CDR2 sequences are LGHDT and YNNKEL (reference sequence). The CDR3 has 13 residues. The TCR originated in a man between 50 and 59 years old with active COVID-19. Sequencing was carried out using peripheral blood. This chain joins TRBV3-1 (or the pseudogene TRBV3-2) and TRBJ1-1, with D unresolved. CDR3 residues: CASSPIANTEAFF. The CDR3 bases are TGTGCCAGCAGCCCAATAGCCAACACTGAAGCTTTCTTT.